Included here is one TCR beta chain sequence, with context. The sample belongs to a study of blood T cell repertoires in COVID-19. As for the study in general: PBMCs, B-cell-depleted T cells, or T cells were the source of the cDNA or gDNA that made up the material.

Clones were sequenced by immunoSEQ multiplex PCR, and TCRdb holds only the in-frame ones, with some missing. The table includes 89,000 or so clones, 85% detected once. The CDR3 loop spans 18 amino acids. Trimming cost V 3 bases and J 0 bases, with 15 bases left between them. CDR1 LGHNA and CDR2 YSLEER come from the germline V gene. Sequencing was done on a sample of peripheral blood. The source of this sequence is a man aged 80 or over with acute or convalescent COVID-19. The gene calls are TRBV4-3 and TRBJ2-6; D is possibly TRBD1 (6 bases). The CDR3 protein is CASSHTGLASSGANVLTF. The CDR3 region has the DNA TGCGCCAGCAGCCACACAGGGTTGGCTAGCTCTGGGGCCAACGTCCTGACTTTC.